The 18 T cell receptor beta chains listed next were all sequenced from one sample in a study of CD8 T cells in seronegative destructive rheumatoid arthritis. Profiling relied on immunoSEQ multiplex PCR, and the TCRdb table lists in-frame clones only, not all of them. This table holds 10,000 to 15,000 clones, about four fifths found once. Sequenced input: CD8+ T cells from blood. These receptors originate from a woman aged 30-50 years with seronegative destructive rheumatoid arthritis.

This clone was counted once. The J gene is TRBJ2-1, the V gene TRBV7-8; D is possibly TRBD2 (6 bases). CDR1 is SGHVS and CDR2 is FQNEAQ in the germline V gene. V was shortened by 4 bases and J by 7 bases, with 8 bases between the two germline ends. This CDR3 has 12 residues. The CDR3 reads CASSWDFNEQFF. The CDR3 region has the DNA TGTGCCAGCAGCTGGGACTTTAATGAGCAGTTCTTC.

V gene TRBV7-2 combines with J gene TRBJ1-5; no definite D call. The CDR3 covers 13 residues. CDR1 is SGHTA and CDR2 is FQGNSA in the germline V gene. The V end lost 5 bases, the J end lost 9 bases, and 14 bases lay between the germline ends. CDR3 amino acids: CASSANPRGPQHF. Written as DNA, the CDR3 is TGTGCCAGCAGCGCGAACCCCCGAGGGCCCCAGCATTTT.

V and J are TRBV6-1 and TRBJ2-1; 10 bases are shared with TRBD2. The length of the CDR3 is 14 residues. The ends lost 6 bases at V and 6 bases at J; junction bases unmatched: 5. CDR1 and CDR2 (germline): MNHNS, SASEGT. CDR3 sequence reads: CASSVAGGPNEQFF. CDR3 DNA: TGTGCCAGCAGCGTAGCGGGGGGACCCAATGAGCAGTTCTTC.

The V call is TRBV28, the J call TRBJ2-7; TRBD2 might be the D (6 bases). CDR1 is MDHEN, CDR2 SYDVKM, per germline. The ends were cut back, 6 bases at V and 5 bases at J, with 20 bases in the middle. The CDR3 has 15 amino acids. CDR3 protein: CASSPRAGSLDEQYF. The CDR3 bases are TGTGCCAGCAGCCCCCGGGCGGGGAGTCTCGACGAGCAGTACTTC.

This chain joins TRBV5-1 and TRBJ1-2; a possible D gene is TRBD1 (5 bases). Between the trimmed V and J ends, which lost 0 bases and 8 bases, there was a span of 11 bases. The CDR3 has 13 amino acids. CDR1 SGHRS and CDR2 YFSETQ come from the germline V gene. The CDR3 coding sequence is TGCGCCAGCAGCTTGGTCCGCGGGGGAGGCTACACCTTC. It translates to CASSLVRGGGYTF.

The J gene is TRBJ2-3, the V gene TRBV5-5; possible D gene TRBD2, 5 bases. V was pared by 0 bases and J by 1 base, with 12 bases between. CDR1 and CDR2 (germline): SGHKS, YYEKEE (reference sequence). This CDR3 is built from 16 residues. Written as DNA, the CDR3 is TGTGCCAGCAGCTTGGCCCGGGATGGAGGCACAGATACGCAGTATTTT. Amino acids: CASSLARDGGTDTQYF. Together with reference TRBV5-5 and TRBJ2-3, the CDR3 gives the full variable domain: DAGVTQSPTHLIKTRGQQVTLRCSPISGHKSVSWYQQVLGQGPQFIFQYYEKEERGRGNFPDRFSARQFPNYSSELNVNALLLGDSALYLCASSLARDGGTDTQYFGPGTRLTVL.

The chain joins TRBV15 to TRBJ1-1; D is uncertain. V was cut by 1 base and J by 1 base, with 4 bases left in between. CDR3 size: 13 residues. Germline CDR1 is LNHNV and CDR2 is YYDKDF (reference sequence). The DNA for the CDR3 is TGTGCCACCAGCAGAGGCGAGAACACTGAAGCTTTCTTT. Amino acids: CATSRGENTEAFF.

V is TRBV5-4 and J is TRBJ1-1; D gene unclear. The ends were cut back, 9 bases at V and 7 bases at J, with 19 bases in the middle. This CDR3 comprises 13 residues. Germline CDR1 and CDR2: SGHNT and YYREEE (reference sequence). The CDR3 DNA reads TGTGCCACCCGGCCTAGACCGGCGTATGAAGCTTTCTTT. The encoded protein is CATRPRPAYEAFF. The whole variable domain, remainder taken from reference TRBV5-4 and TRBJ1-1, is ETGVTQSPTHLIKTRGQQVTLRCSSQSGHNTVSWYQQALGQGPQFIFQYYREEENGRGNFPPRFSGLQFPNYSSELNVNALELDDSALYLCATRPRPAYEAFFGQGTRLTVV.

The chain employs TRBV4-1 and TRBJ1-5, with unresolved D. The CDR3 extends over 15 amino acids. Trimming cost V 6 bases and J 0 bases, with 12 bases left between them. CDR1 and CDR2 from the germline V gene are MGHRA and YSYEKL. The DNA for the CDR3 is TGCGCCAGCAGTCCCTGGAGGAATAGCAATCAGCCCCAGCATTTT. Its translation is CASSPWRNSNQPQHF.

This clone is termed large. The same CDR3 arises from other DNA sequences in this sample as well. The CDR3 is CASSQREVTEAFF. CDR3 nucleotide sequence: TGCGCCAGCAGCCAACGGGAGGTCACTGAAGCTTTCTTT. The J gene is TRBJ1-1, the V gene TRBV4-1; no reliable D call. Germline V gene lookup returns CDR1 MGHRA and CDR2 YSYEKL. CDR3 length: 13 residues. Trimming took 2 bases from V and 4 from J, leaving 8 bases between them.

The DNA for the CDR3 is TGTGCCTTTACAGGGGGCGGTAGAGATACGCAGTATTTT. It specifies CAFTGGGRDTQYF. V and J are TRBV2 and TRBJ2-3, with 9 positions matching TRBD1. CDR1 and CDR2 from the germline V gene are SNHLY and FYNNEI. After removal of 11 bases from V and 5 bases from J, the junction contained 8 bases not matched to a gene. This CDR3 is 13 amino acids long.

This clone has just a few counts. The J gene is TRBJ2-3, the V gene TRBV2; maybe TRBD2 (5 bases). CDR1 is SNHLY, CDR2 FYNNEI, per germline. This CDR3 spans 15 amino acids. Trimming took 4 bases from V and 0 from J, leaving 11 bases between them. CDR3 in DNA: TGTGCCAGCAGTGTAGGACTCTTTAGCACAGATACGCAGTATTTT. Amino acids: CASSVGLFSTDTQYF.

The rearrangement links TRBV5-4 to TRBJ2-7; maybe TRBD2 (5 bases). Germline V lookup: CDR1 SGHNT, CDR2 YYREEE (reference sequence). CDR3 length equals 16 residues. The V gene lost 0 bases and the J gene lost 6 bases, with 19 bases spanning the gap. The chain's CDR3 is CASSLAEGSLGFEQYF. The DNA of the CDR3 is TGTGCCAGCAGCTTGGCCGAGGGTAGTCTGGGGTTCGAGCAGTACTTC.

This clone was picked up one time. The genes are TRBV11-3 and TRBJ1-1; 7 nucleotides align to TRBD1. The CDR3 spans 13 residues. V dropped 5 bases and J dropped 5; count of bases not matched to a gene: 5. Germline CDR1 is SGHNT and CDR2 is YENEEA. The DNA for the CDR3 is TGTGCCAGCAGCCAGGGGGATGGAACTGAAGCTTTCTTT. Its protein is CASSQGDGTEAFF.

This sequence joins TRBV28 and TRBJ1-1; possible D gene TRBD1, 5 bases. Looked up from germline, CDR1 is MDHEN and CDR2 is SYDVKM. This CDR3 has 14 amino acids. V lost 3 bases to trimming and J lost 6 bases, with 14 bases between them. As DNA, the CDR3 is TGTGCCAGCAGTTTGGCGGGGCTAGGCGCTGAAGCTTTCTTT. Translation gives CASSLAGLGAEAFF.

CDR3 DNA: TGTGCCAGCAGCTCCCTAGGCGGGACAGCCCGCACCGGGGAGCTGTTTTTT. Translated, it gives CASSSLGGTARTGELFF. The genes are TRBV7-8 and TRBJ2-2; maybe TRBD1 (7 bases). Between the trimmed V and J ends, which lost 4 bases and 4 bases, there was a span of 19 bases. This CDR3 contains 17 residues. Germline loops: CDR1 SGHVS, CDR2 FQNEAQ.

This clone was detected once. The chain employs TRBV4-1 and TRBJ2-7; perhaps TRBD2 as D (6 bases). CDR1 and CDR2 from the germline V gene are MGHRA and YSYEKL. V was pared by 3 bases and J by 3 bases, with 12 bases between. The CDR3 contains 14 residues. CDR3: CASSQGLGDYEQYV. The CDR3 bases are TGCGCCAGCAGCCAGGGACTGGGTGACTACGAGCAGTACGTC.

This chain links TRBV4-1 with TRBJ1-1, with D perhaps TRBD1 (6 bases). The CDR3 has 15 amino acids. Trimming took off 1 base at V and 0 bases at J, with 9 bases between the two ends. The germline CDR1 and CDR2 sequences are MGHRA and YSYEKL. CDR3 nucleotide sequence: TGCGCCAGCAGCCAAGGAGGACAGCTGAACACTGAAGCTTTCTTT. It is translated as CASSQGGQLNTEAFF.